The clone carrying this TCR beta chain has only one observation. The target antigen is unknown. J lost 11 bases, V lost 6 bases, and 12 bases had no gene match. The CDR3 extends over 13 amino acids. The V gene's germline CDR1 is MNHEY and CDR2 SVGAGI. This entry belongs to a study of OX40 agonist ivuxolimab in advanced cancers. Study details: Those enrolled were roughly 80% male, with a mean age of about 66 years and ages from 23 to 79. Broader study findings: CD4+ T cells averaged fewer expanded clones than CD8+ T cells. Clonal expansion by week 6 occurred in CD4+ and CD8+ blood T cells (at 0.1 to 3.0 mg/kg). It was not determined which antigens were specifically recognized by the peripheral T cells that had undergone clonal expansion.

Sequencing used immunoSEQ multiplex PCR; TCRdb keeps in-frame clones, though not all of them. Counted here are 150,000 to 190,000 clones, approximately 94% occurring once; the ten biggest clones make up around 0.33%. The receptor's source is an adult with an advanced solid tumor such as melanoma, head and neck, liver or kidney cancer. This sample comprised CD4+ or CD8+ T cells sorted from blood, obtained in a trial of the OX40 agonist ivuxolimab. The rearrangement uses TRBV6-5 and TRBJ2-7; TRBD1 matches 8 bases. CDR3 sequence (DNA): TGTGCCAGCAGGAGGGACAGGCCGAGTGGAGAGTACTTC. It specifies CASRRDRPSGEYF.